These T cell receptor beta chains were read from a single sample in a study of blood T cell repertoires in COVID-19. Here immunoSEQ multiplex PCR was the method, and the copy in TCRdb shows in-frame clones only, minus some. The sample carries about 56,000 clones, approximately 80% recorded once. The specimen was peripheral blood. These receptors were taken from an elderly woman with acute or convalescent COVID-19. CDR3s include the opening cysteine and the closing phenylalanine or tryptophan. A D gene is named only where the DNA matches it firmly. Expanded clones get a size class; other rows say once, few or many, or leave the size out.

clone_size: NA
j_call: TRBJ2-5
v_call: TRBV19
d_call: TRBD2
cdr3_aa: CASSNLAGGQETQYF
cdr3_nt: TGTGCCAGTAGTAATCTAGCGGGGGGGCAAGAGACCCAGTACTTC

clone_size: NA
j_call: TRBJ2-4
v_call: TRBV2
d_call: TRBD2
cdr3_aa: CASSTSVAGGTKNIQYF
cdr3_nt: TGTGCCAGCAGTACGAGCGTAGCGGGGGGTACCAAAAACATTCAGTACTTC

clone_size: NA
j_call: TRBJ1-5
v_call: TRBV6-5
d_call: NA
cdr3_aa: CASIGGGGANQPQHF
cdr3_nt: TGTGCCAGCATAGGGGGAGGGGGGGCAAATCAGCCCCAGCATTTT

clone_size: NA
j_call: TRBJ2-7
v_call: TRBV7-2
d_call: NA
cdr3_aa: CASSLTGPYEQYF
cdr3_nt: TGTGCCAGCAGCCTTACAGGACCCTACGAGCAGTACTTC

clone_size: NA
j_call: TRBJ1-3
v_call: TRBV5-1
d_call: TRBD1
cdr3_aa: CASSPGQASGNTIYF
cdr3_nt: TGCGCCAGCAGCCCCGGACAGGCATCTGGAAACACCATATATTTT

clone_size: NA
j_call: TRBJ1-1
v_call: TRBV6-5
d_call: TRBD1
cdr3_aa: CASTLDRAKAFF
cdr3_nt: TGTGCCAGTACCCTGGACAGGGCAAAAGCTTTCTTT

clone_size: NA
j_call: TRBJ1-2
v_call: TRBV6-1
d_call: NA
cdr3_aa: CASRDPSRGYTF
cdr3_nt: TGTGCCAGCCGTGACCCCTCCAGGGGCTACACCTTC

clone_size: NA
j_call: TRBJ2-5
v_call: TRBV7-2
d_call: NA
cdr3_aa: CASSLRRGPEETQYF
cdr3_nt: TGTGCCAGCAGCTTGCGGCGGGGGCCCGAGGAGACCCAGTACTTC

clone_size: NA
j_call: TRBJ2-1
v_call: TRBV24-1
d_call: NA
cdr3_aa: CATSDSTGREQFF
cdr3_nt: TGTGCCACCAGTGATTCCACGGGAAGGGAGCAGTTCTTC

clone_size: NA
j_call: TRBJ2-2
v_call: TRBV2
d_call: TRBD2
cdr3_aa: CASSGGADSGELFF
cdr3_nt: TGTGCCAGTAGCGGGGGGGCTGATTCCGGGGAGCTGTTTTTT

clone_size: NA
j_call: TRBJ1-3
v_call: TRBV7-6
d_call: NA
cdr3_aa: CASSLEVGGGFGNTIYF
cdr3_nt: TGTGCCAGCAGCCTCGAAGTGGGGGGAGGCTTTGGAAACACCATATATTTT

clone_size: NA
j_call: TRBJ1-5
v_call: TRBV7-9
d_call: TRBD1
cdr3_aa: CASSFWTGTGPHQPQHF
cdr3_nt: TGTGCCAGCAGCTTCTGGACCGGGACAGGCCCCCATCAGCCCCAGCATTTT

clone_size: NA
j_call: TRBJ1-2
v_call: TRBV19
d_call: NA
cdr3_aa: CASSITGTYGYTF
cdr3_nt: TGTGCCAGTAGTATTACAGGGACCTATGGCTACACCTTC

clone_size: once
j_call: TRBJ2-5
v_call: TRBV29-1
d_call: TRBD2
cdr3_aa: CSAAGTSGEETQYF
cdr3_nt: TGCAGCGCTGCCGGGACTAGCGGGGAAGAGACCCAGTACTTC

clone_size: NA
j_call: TRBJ1-1
v_call: TRBV5-4
d_call: TRBD1
cdr3_aa: CASSNPGGQGASAEAFF
cdr3_nt: TGTGCCAGCAGCAACCCTGGGGGACAGGGGGCGTCCGCTGAAGCTTTCTTT

clone_size: NA
j_call: TRBJ2-5
v_call: TRBV6-1
d_call: TRBD2
cdr3_aa: CASSELLAVETQYF
cdr3_nt: TGTGCCAGCAGTGAATTACTAGCGGTAGAGACCCAGTACTTC

clone_size: NA
j_call: TRBJ2-7
v_call: TRBV5-1
d_call: TRBD1
cdr3_aa: CASSRGGFYEQYF
cdr3_nt: TGCGCCAGCAGTCGAGGGGGCTTTTACGAGCAGTACTTC

clone_size: NA
j_call: TRBJ2-7
v_call: TRBV11-2
d_call: TRBD1
cdr3_aa: CASSSTGQGASYEQYF
cdr3_nt: TGTGCCAGCAGCTCGACGGGACAGGGCGCGTCCTACGAGCAGTACTTC

clone_size: NA
j_call: TRBJ2-3
v_call: TRBV30
d_call: TRBD2
cdr3_aa: CAWKGLSGTTDTQYF
cdr3_nt: TGTGCCTGGAAGGGTTTAAGCGGGACCACAGATACGCAGTATTTT

clone_size: NA
j_call: TRBJ1-1
v_call: TRBV9
d_call: NA
cdr3_aa: CASSAPATGNTEAFF
cdr3_nt: TGTGCCAGCAGCGCACCGGCGACAGGGAACACTGAAGCTTTCTTT

clone_size: NA
j_call: TRBJ2-7
v_call: TRBV5-1
d_call: NA
cdr3_aa: CASSLSQGPYEQYF
cdr3_nt: TGCGCCAGCAGCTTGTCGCAGGGTCCCTACGAGCAGTACTTC

clone_size: once
j_call: TRBJ2-3
v_call: TRBV6-6
d_call: NA
cdr3_aa: CASSPPPRGVTDTQYF
cdr3_nt: TGTGCCAGCAGTCCCCCCCCGCGGGGAGTCACAGATACGCAGTATTTT

clone_size: NA
j_call: TRBJ2-1
v_call: TRBV10-3
d_call: TRBD2
cdr3_aa: CAISESWTSGGASEQFF
cdr3_nt: TGTGCCATCAGTGAGTCTTGGACTAGCGGGGGGGCAAGTGAGCAGTTCTTC

clone_size: NA
j_call: TRBJ1-2
v_call: TRBV27
d_call: TRBD1
cdr3_aa: CASSPGQSYGYTF
cdr3_nt: TGTGCCAGCAGTCCGGGACAGAGCTATGGCTACACCTTC

clone_size: NA
j_call: TRBJ2-2
v_call: TRBV27
d_call: TRBD2
cdr3_aa: CASSLGGGGTGELFF
cdr3_nt: TGTGCCAGCAGTTTAGGCGGGGGGGGCACCGGGGAGCTGTTTTTT

clone_size: NA
j_call: TRBJ1-2
v_call: TRBV27
d_call: TRBD1
cdr3_aa: CASRNRGVRGSYTF
cdr3_nt: TGTGCCAGCAGGAACAGGGGGGTTCGGGGTAGCTACACCTTC

clone_size: NA
j_call: TRBJ2-5
v_call: TRBV5-4
d_call: NA
cdr3_aa: CASSLNLGAQETQYF
cdr3_nt: TGTGCCAGCAGCTTGAATTTGGGGGCCCAAGAGACCCAGTACTTC

clone_size: NA
j_call: TRBJ1-5
v_call: TRBV6-1
d_call: TRBD1
cdr3_aa: CASSDPGTGPVSNQPQHF
cdr3_nt: TGTGCCAGCAGTGATCCCGGGACAGGGCCCGTTAGCAATCAGCCCCAGCATTTT

clone_size: NA
j_call: TRBJ1-2
v_call: TRBV5-1
d_call: NA
cdr3_aa: CASSLEADSMAITF
cdr3_nt: TGCGCCAGCAGCTTGGAGGCGGACTCTATGGCTATAACCTTC

clone_size: NA
j_call: TRBJ1-6
v_call: TRBV5-4
d_call: NA
cdr3_aa: CASSSRAYNSPLHF
cdr3_nt: TGTGCCAGCAGCTCGAGGGCTTATAATTCACCCCTCCACTTT

clone_size: NA
j_call: TRBJ1-5
v_call: TRBV19
d_call: TRBD1
cdr3_aa: CASRARGTGASRSNQPQHF
cdr3_nt: TGTGCCAGTAGGGCAAGGGGGACAGGGGCAAGTAGGAGCAATCAGCCCCAGCATTTT

clone_size: once
j_call: TRBJ1-4
v_call: TRBV3-1/TRBV3-2
d_call: TRBD1
cdr3_aa: CASSQRDRDGKLFF
cdr3_nt: TGTGCCAGCAGCCAACGGGACAGGGATGGGAAACTGTTTTTT

clone_size: few
j_call: TRBJ2-1
v_call: TRBV5-1
d_call: NA
cdr3_aa: CASSSLEGVEQFF
cdr3_nt: TGCGCCAGCAGCTCCCTGGAAGGGGTGGAGCAGTTCTTC

clone_size: NA
j_call: TRBJ1-4
v_call: TRBV20-1
d_call: TRBD1
cdr3_aa: CSASVQGALEKLFF
cdr3_nt: TGCAGTGCTAGTGTCCAGGGGGCTTTGGAAAAACTGTTTTTT

clone_size: NA
j_call: TRBJ1-2
v_call: TRBV18
d_call: TRBD1
cdr3_aa: CASSPQAQGQRYGYTF
cdr3_nt: TGTGCCAGCTCACCACAGGCACAGGGGCAGCGGTATGGCTACACCTTC

clone_size: NA
j_call: TRBJ1-2
v_call: TRBV5-1
d_call: TRBD1
cdr3_aa: CASSRGRQGRSERNYGYTF
cdr3_nt: TGCGCCAGCAGCCGAGGACGACAGGGGCGATCAGAACGTAACTATGGCTACACCTTC

clone_size: NA
j_call: TRBJ1-2
v_call: TRBV15
d_call: NA
cdr3_aa: CATSSPGRGYGYTF
cdr3_nt: TGTGCCACCAGCAGTCCAGGGAGGGGCTATGGCTACACCTTC

clone_size: NA
j_call: TRBJ2-7
v_call: TRBV7-9
d_call: NA
cdr3_aa: CASSTNTYEQYF
cdr3_nt: TGTGCCAGCAGCACTAACACCTACGAGCAGTACTTC

clone_size: NA
j_call: TRBJ1-2
v_call: TRBV9
d_call: NA
cdr3_aa: CASSVTYRDGYTF
cdr3_nt: TGTGCCAGCAGCGTAACTTACAGGGATGGCTACACCTTC

clone_size: NA
j_call: TRBJ2-1
v_call: TRBV19
d_call: TRBD2
cdr3_aa: CASSIDPQRGDYNEQFF
cdr3_nt: TGTGCCAGTAGTATAGATCCTCAGCGGGGGGACTACAATGAGCAGTTCTTC

clone_size: NA
j_call: TRBJ2-7
v_call: TRBV5-1
d_call: NA
cdr3_aa: CASSLGATDNEQYF
cdr3_nt: TGCGCCAGCAGCTTGGGGGCCACGGATAACGAGCAGTACTTC